The clone carrying this T cell receptor (beta chain) was recorded a few times. These data come from a study of blood T cells in healthy people across ages. V was pared by 7 bases and J by 0 bases, with 13 bases between. Germline V gives CDR1 MNHNY, CDR2 SVGAGI (reference sequence). CDR3 length: 15 amino acids. Then a second PCR, running roughly 7 to 11 cycles, was carried out with a sample-barcoded 5' primer and a J-beta primer mix. A single record per CDR3 protein comes from TCRdb applying MiXCR to the 5' RACE reads. The profile covers about 1.8 million distinct CDR3 sequences, with approximately 50% appearing a single time and over 2% taken by the ten largest. The total RNA that was extracted per sample amounted to at least 5 micrograms.

The sequence was obtained from a middle-aged woman in good health. V and J are TRBV6-6 and TRBJ2-1; D is unresolved. The sample comprised blood. The CDR3 DNA reads TGTGCCAGCACCCCCCAGATTGGCTCCTACAATGAGCAGTTCTTC. Translating gives CASTPQIGSYNEQFF.